Below are 27 T cell receptor beta chains sequenced from a single sample in a study of T cell clonotyping in hematopoietic cell transplantation. Time point defined: recipient sample about 28 days before transplant, after cytoreduction. The method was immunoSEQ multiplex PCR; TCRdb's version includes in-frame clones alone and lacks a portion of them. The data contain 49,000 or so clones, roughly 80% of them singletons. The sample in question was peripheral blood mononuclear cells, obtained before stem cell transplant. The source of these receptors is a man aged 55 to 70 with myelodysplastic syndrome. Some clones in this sample may be carry-over from other donors' samples.

V gene TRBV7-9 combines with J gene TRBJ2-1, with 7 bases fitting TRBD2. V lost 5 bases, J lost 3 bases, and 7 bases stayed unmatched. CDR3 length equals 15 residues. Germline V CDR1 and CDR2: SEHNR, FQNEAQ (reference sequence). The CDR3 DNA reads TGTGCCAGCAGCCGGGGGGAATTAGGCTACAATGAGCAGTTCTTC. It is translated as CASSRGELGYNEQFF.

This chain uses TRBV28 with TRBJ2-7; TRBD1 aligns across 8 bases. V was clipped by 8 bases and J by 2 bases; unmatched bases: 5. This CDR3 comprises 13 residues. Looked up from germline, CDR1 is MDHEN and CDR2 is SYDVKM. The CDR3 is CASAGTGPYEQYF. The CDR3 nucleotides are TGTGCCAGCGCCGGGACAGGACCCTACGAGCAGTACTTC.

This chain joins TRBV5-1 and TRBJ1-1, with 8 nucleotides matching TRBD1. The CDR3 consists of 13 residues. V shed 3 bases, J shed 8 bases, and the junction held 6 bases outside the gene matches. Per germline, CDR1 SGHRS and CDR2 YFSETQ. DNA of the CDR3: TGCGCCAGCAGCTCAGACAGGGGAGCCGAAGCTTTCTTT. Its protein product is CASSSDRGAEAFF.

The chain combines TRBV19 with TRBJ2-7, with unresolved D. V lost 4 bases and J 5 bases, leaving 15 bases between the germline ends. In germline, CDR1 is LNHDA, CDR2 SQIVND (reference sequence). The CDR3 extends over 14 amino acids. The CDR3 DNA follows: TGTGCCAGTAGTACTAGGACCCCAGGTGACGAGCAGTACTTC. Amino acids: CASSTRTPGDEQYF.

This chain joins TRBV9 and TRBJ2-4; 7 bases align to TRBD2. Germline-derived CDR1 and CDR2 are SGDLS and YYNGEE. This CDR3 has 15 residues. V dropped 2 bases and J dropped 7; count of bases not matched to a gene: 9. CDR3: CASSVSGDGGNIQYF. Here the CDR3 DNA reads TGTGCCAGCAGCGTGAGCGGGGACGGAGGGAACATTCAGTACTTC.

The rearrangement uses TRBV11-2 and TRBJ1-1, with no clear D. The germline gives CDR1 SGHAT, CDR2 FQNNGV. V was pared by 5 bases and J by 10 bases, with 14 bases between. The length of the CDR3 is 12 residues. This chain's CDR3 is CASSAGQRGAFF. The CDR3 DNA reads as TGTGCCAGCAGCGCCGGGCAAAGAGGAGCTTTCTTT. The whole variable domain, filled in from reference TRBV11-2 and TRBJ1-1, reads EAGVAQSPRYKIIEKRQSVAFWCNPISGHATLYWYQQILGQGPKLLIQFQNNGVVDDSQLPKDRFSAERLKGVDSTLKIQPAKLEDSAVYLCASSAGQRGAFFGQGTRLTVV.

The CDR3 nucleotides read TGTGCCAGCAGTTACTCAGGGACCTACGAGCAGTACTTC. It specifies CASSYSGTYEQYF. This chain uses TRBV6-5 with TRBJ2-7, with D uncertain. The V gene's germline CDR1 is MNHEY and CDR2 SVGAGI. The V and J ends lost 0 bases and 2 bases respectively, with 5 bases between them. This CDR3 is built from 13 residues.

On this clone: The sample carries other DNA sequences with the same CDR3. This chain joins TRBV4-2 and TRBJ2-3, with D perhaps TRBD2 (5 bases). This CDR3 contains 14 residues. V shed 9 bases and J shed 2 bases, with 15 bases lying between them. Germline values: CDR1 LGHNA, CDR2 YNFKEQ. The CDR3 coding sequence is TGTGCCAGTGGAGATGGAGGTTACACAGATACGCAGTATTTT. Its translation is CASGDGGYTDTQYF.

The chain carries TRBV4-3 and TRBJ1-4; D unresolved. This CDR3 has 15 amino acids. Trimming removed 0 bases at V and 4 bases at J, with 9 bases between. Germline-derived CDR1 and CDR2 are LGHNA and YSLEER. This CDR3 is CASSQDKGNNEKLFF. The CDR3 nucleotides are TGCGCCAGCAGCCAAGATAAAGGAAATAATGAAAAACTGTTTTTT.

A few counts support this clone. The CDR3 sequence: CASSYSDGYTF. In DNA form, the CDR3 reads TGTGCCAGCAGTTACTCGGATGGCTACACCTTC. The chain uses TRBV6-6 and TRBJ1-2; no firm D call. The CDR3 has 11 amino acids. Trimming left V 0 bases short and J 6 bases short, with 2 bases between. Germline values: CDR1 MNHNY, CDR2 SVGAGI (reference sequence).

This chain links TRBV4-1 with TRBJ1-3, with D unclear. CDR3 size: 17 residues. V dropped 0 bases and J dropped 0 bases, with 12 bases sitting between them. CDR1 and CDR2 from the germline V gene are MGHRA and YSYEKL. CDR3 sequence reads: CASSQEDTSHSGNTIYF. The CDR3 bases are TGCGCCAGCAGCCAAGAAGACACGAGCCACTCTGGAAACACCATATATTTT.

V gene TRBV5-4 combines with J gene TRBJ1-4, with D tentatively TRBD1 (6 bases). V was cut by 0 bases and J by 0 bases, with 6 bases left in between. The germline gives CDR1 SGHNT, CDR2 YYREEE (reference sequence). The CDR3 has 15 residues. CDR3 loop: CASSLEGATNEKLFF. As DNA, the CDR3 is TGTGCCAGCAGCTTGGAGGGGGCAACTAATGAAAAACTGTTTTTT.

The chain has TRBV18 and TRBJ2-6, with TRBD1 identical over 9 bases. This CDR3 has 16 residues. With V trimmed by 3 bases and J by 2 bases, 2 bases remained unmatched. Germline V CDR1 and CDR2: KGHSH, LQKENI. CDR3 sequence reads: CASSPRTGAGANVLTF. The CDR3 region has the DNA TGTGCCAGCTCACCCCGGACAGGGGCTGGGGCCAACGTCCTGACTTTC.

The genes are TRBV5-4 and TRBJ2-5, with D possibly called TRBD1 or TRBD2 (6 bases each). CDR1 is SGHNT and CDR2 is YYREEE in the germline V gene (reference sequence). The CDR3 is made up of 15 amino acids. Trimming stripped 4 bases from V and 5 bases from J, with 18 bases between. The CDR3 DNA reads TGTGCCAGCAGCGCCCCTATGGGGGGCGCGGAGACCCAGTACTTC. Translated, it gives CASSAPMGGAETQYF.

The chain carries TRBV19 and TRBJ1-5, with D uncertain. The CDR3 spans 14 residues. CDR1 LNHDA and CDR2 SQIVND come from the germline V gene (reference sequence). The V gene lost 2 bases and the J gene lost 4 bases, with 9 bases spanning the gap. The CDR3, as DNA: TGTGCCAGTAGTATAAACACTATAAATCAGCCCCAGCATTTT. Protein product: CASSINTINQPQHF.

The J gene is TRBJ1-3, the V gene TRBV30; D may be TRBD1 (5 bases). V lost 1 base to trimming and J lost 8 bases, with 9 bases between them. Germline lookup yields CDR1 GTSNPN and CDR2 SVGIG (reference sequence). The CDR3 length is 12 residues. CDR3 nucleotides: TGTGCCTGGAGTGATTGGGGGGACACCATATATTTT. It yields the protein CAWSDWGDTIYF.

The chain links TRBV5-1 to TRBJ1-4; TRBD1 matches 11 bases. Germline V gene lookup returns CDR1 SGHRS and CDR2 YFSETQ. CDR3 length: 16 residues. The ends lost 3 bases at V and 7 bases at J; junction bases unmatched: 8. The CDR3 DNA reads TGCGCCAGCAGCTCGGGACAGGGGGTGTATAGTGAAAAACTGTTTTTT. Translation gives CASSSGQGVYSEKLFF.

The J gene is TRBJ2-1, the V gene TRBV11-3; D remains unclear. The CDR3 runs 13 residues. CDR1 and CDR2 from the germline V gene are SGHNT and YENEEA. Trimming took off 4 bases at V and 3 bases at J, with 7 bases between the two ends. CDR3 residues: CASSSSGYNEQFF. CDR3 DNA sequence: TGTGCCAGCAGCTCGTCGGGCTACAATGAGCAGTTCTTC.

The genes are TRBV15 and TRBJ2-7, with TRBD1 identical over 9 bases. V lost 0 bases, J lost 5 bases, and 5 bases stayed unmatched. Germline V CDR1 and CDR2: LNHNV, YYDKDF (reference sequence). The CDR3 is 15 amino acids. This chain's CDR3 is CATSRETGGADEQYF. The CDR3 DNA reads as TGTGCCACCAGCAGAGAAACAGGGGGCGCGGACGAGCAGTACTTC.

This sequence joins TRBV5-6 and TRBJ1-5; D is unclear. CDR1 and CDR2 (germline): SGHDT, YYEEEE. The CDR3 length is 14 residues. V lost 2 bases and J 4 bases, leaving 10 bases between the germline ends. The CDR3 DNA follows: TGTGCCAGCAGCTTAGGCAGGCCTAATCAGCCCCAGCATTTT. It specifies CASSLGRPNQPQHF.

The rearrangement joins TRBV9 to TRBJ2-7, with TRBD1 identical over 7 bases. V dropped 0 bases and J dropped 2; count of bases not matched to a gene: 5. CDR1 SGDLS and CDR2 YYNGEE come from the germline V gene. The CDR3 consists of 15 residues. The CDR3 is CASSVEGGPAYEQYF. The CDR3, as DNA: TGTGCCAGCAGCGTAGAAGGGGGCCCCGCCTACGAGCAGTACTTC.

This chain connects TRBV18 to TRBJ1-4, with D tentatively TRBD1 (6 bases). This CDR3 spans 14 amino acids. Germline CDR1 reads KGHSH; CDR2 reads LQKENI. Trimming stripped 2 bases from V and 6 bases from J, with 10 bases between. The CDR3 region is CASSPSGADEKLFF. The DNA of the CDR3 is TGTGCCAGCTCACCATCGGGGGCAGATGAAAAACTGTTTTTT.

The chain has TRBV4-1 and TRBJ1-6; 7 nucleotides agree with TRBD1. Germline loops: CDR1 MGHRA, CDR2 YSYEKL. The V segment lost 4 bases and the J segment 1 base; nucleotides outside the gene matches: 4. The CDR3 spans 16 residues. The CDR3 spells CASSRDRESYNSPLHF. The CDR3 coding sequence is TGCGCCAGCAGCCGAGACAGGGAATCCTATAATTCACCCCTCCACTTT.

V is TRBV12-5 and J is TRBJ1-4; 12 bases are shared with TRBD1. The J segment lost 4 bases and the V segment lost 6 bases, leaving 9 bases of the junction unmatched. The CDR3 sequence is 17 residues long. In germline, CDR1 is LGHNT, CDR2 FRNRAP. The DNA for the CDR3 is TGTGCTAGTGGGTCGGGACAGGGGGCGTTCCTTAATGAAAAACTGTTTTTT. This gives the protein CASGSGQGAFLNEKLFF.

V usage is TRBV6-5 and J usage is TRBJ2-5; tentative D call: TRBD1 (6 bases). There are 15 residues in the CDR3. The ends were cut back, 5 bases at V and 1 base at J, with 14 bases in the middle. The germline gives CDR1 MNHEY, CDR2 SVGAGI. The CDR3 protein is CASSRPGQTQETQYF. As DNA, the CDR3 is TGTGCCAGCAGTAGACCGGGACAAACCCAAGAGACCCAGTACTTC.

This rearrangement joins TRBV7-8 to TRBJ2-7; TRBD2 aligns across 8 bases. V lost 1 base to trimming and J lost 2 bases; unmatched junction nucleotides: 22. The CDR3 loop spans 21 amino acids. The germline V gene has CDR1 SGHVS and CDR2 FQNEAQ. CDR3 region: CASSLVGWRGAENKHAYEQYF. DNA of the CDR3: TGTGCCAGCAGCTTAGTTGGTTGGCGGGGGGCGGAAAATAAACATGCCTACGAGCAGTACTTC.

V usage is TRBV5-6 and J usage is TRBJ1-1; 9 bases match TRBD1. V lost 0 bases, J lost 6 bases, and 3 bases stayed unmatched. The CDR3 sequence is 14 residues long. Germline V gives CDR1 SGHDT, CDR2 YYEEEE. This CDR3 reads CASSLVRQGAEAFF. The CDR3 nucleotides read TGTGCCAGCAGCTTGGTGAGACAGGGGGCTGAAGCTTTCTTT.